This T cell receptor beta chain comes out of a study of CD8+CD57+ T cells in acquired aplastic anemia. Sequenced patients had shown CD8+CD57+ cell expansion by flow cytometry. All patients were therapy-naive when blood was sampled. According to the study, genomic DNA was the template for TCR beta VDJ and CDR3 profiling. Via MiXCR, TCRdb re-called the reads, giving one row per CDR3 protein. The table shows more than 95,000 distinct CDR3 sequences, with approximately 41% occurring only once. Germline V gene lookup returns CDR1 MNHNS and CDR2 SASEGT. Trimming cost V 7 bases and J 9 bases, with 16 bases left between them. The CDR3 has 14 residues. Ten or more counts support this clonotype.

This sequence originates from a human donor with aplastic anemia. Sequenced material: sorted CD4+, CD8+, or CD8+CD57+ T cells (not recorded which) from PBMCs. This chain connects TRBV6-1 to TRBJ1-6; TRBD1 might be the D (5 bases). The CDR3 region is CASKFEGRSSPLHF. CDR3 nucleotide sequence: TGTGCCAGCAAATTCGAGGGGAGGAGTTCACCCCTCCACTTT.